This T cell receptor (beta chain) was identified during a study of blood T cell repertoires in COVID-19. Losses at the gene ends were 7 bases for V and 0 bases for J; bases not matched to a gene: 6. The germline CDR1 and CDR2 sequences are LNHDA and SQIVND (reference sequence). The CDR3 is 15 amino acids. Only in-frame clones appear in the TCRdb table, and some are missing; sequencing was by immunoSEQ multiplex PCR. Of hundreds of thousands of clones detected, roughly 91% appear once; the ten largest clones hold around 8%. Input material: peripheral blood. V and J are TRBV19 and TRBJ1-5; 7 bases map to TRBD1. The clonotype was recovered from a woman aged 45-65 years with COVID-19, enrolled during active disease. The CDR3: CASMTGPYSNQPQHF. The CDR3 nucleotides read TGTGCCAGTATGACAGGGCCCTATAGCAATCAGCCCCAGCATTTT.